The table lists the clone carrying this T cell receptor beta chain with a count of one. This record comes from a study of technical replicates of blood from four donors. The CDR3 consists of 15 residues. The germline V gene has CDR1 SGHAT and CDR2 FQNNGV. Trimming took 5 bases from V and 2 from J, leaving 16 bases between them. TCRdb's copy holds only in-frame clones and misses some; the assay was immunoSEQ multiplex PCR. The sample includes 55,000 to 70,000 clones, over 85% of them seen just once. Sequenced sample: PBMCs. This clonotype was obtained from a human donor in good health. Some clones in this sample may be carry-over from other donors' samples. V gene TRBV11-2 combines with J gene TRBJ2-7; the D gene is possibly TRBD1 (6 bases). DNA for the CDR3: TGTGCCAGCAGCGCCCCAGGGGAAGGAACCTACGAGCAGTACTTC. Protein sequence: CASSAPGEGTYEQYF.